Below are 20 T cell receptor beta chains sequenced from a single sample in a study of T cells after yellow fever vaccination. MiXCR, applied by TCRdb to the 5' RACE reads, yields one record per CDR3 protein. In the table there are 200,000 to 250,000 distinct CDR3 sequences, 3% to 3.5% of which are singletons. Source: CD4+ T cells sorted from PBMCs, taken 10 days after the yellow fever booster vaccination. These receptors were obtained from a man aged 18 to 30 who received the YFV17D yellow fever vaccine.

This clonotype was seen many times. The chain uses TRBV20-1 and TRBJ1-4; 9 bases align to TRBD1. V gave up 6 bases and J gave up 7 bases; unmatched junction bases: 6. This CDR3 is built from 13 residues. The germline V gene encodes CDR1 DFQATT and CDR2 SNEGSKA (reference sequence). In DNA form, the CDR3 reads TGCAGTGCCCCGGGACAGGGAGGTGAAAAACTGTTTTTT. This translates into CSAPGQGGEKLFF.

This clonotype was seen at least ten times. The J gene is TRBJ2-3, the V gene TRBV12-3 or TRBV12-4; D is possibly TRBD2 (6 bases). With 4 bases removed from V and 4 bases from J, the gap between germline ends came to 18 bases. This CDR3 is built from 16 residues. The CDR3 spells CASSSPGGGWPDTQYF. The CDR3, as DNA: TGTGCCAGCAGTTCTCCCGGGGGAGGTTGGCCAGATACGCAGTATTTT.

This clonotype was observed a handful of times. The rearrangement uses TRBV19 and TRBJ1-6; TRBD1 might be the D (5 bases). Germline V CDR1 and CDR2: LNHDA, SQIVND (reference sequence). The CDR3 length is 16 residues. Trimming took off 5 bases at V and 0 bases at J, with 11 bases between the two ends. CDR3 DNA: TGTGCCAGTAGTGCGAGCCAGGGCTCCTATAATTCACCCCTCCACTTT. Translating it yields CASSASQGSYNSPLHF.

This chain uses TRBV12-3 or TRBV12-4 with TRBJ1-1; 8 bases map to TRBD1. V was clipped by 6 bases and J by 2 bases; unmatched bases: 11. The CDR3 contains 16 residues. Here the CDR3 DNA reads TGTGCCAGCAGAAGAGCCCCCGGACAGGGTAACACTGAAGCTTTCTTT. Translation gives CASRRAPGQGNTEAFF.

This clonotype was counted a few times. The chain recombines TRBV14 with TRBJ2-5; 7 positions agree with TRBD2. This CDR3 region has 14 residues. The germline V gene encodes CDR1 SGHDN and CDR2 FVKESK. The junction had 7 bases not matched to a gene; V was cut back by 4 bases and J by 5 bases. This chain's CDR3 is CASSRLAHGETQYF. As DNA, the CDR3 is TGTGCCAGCAGCCGACTAGCCCACGGGGAGACCCAGTACTTC.

The V gene is TRBV6-5, the J gene TRBJ1-6, with a weak D call TRBD1 (6 bases). V was trimmed by 2 bases and J by 3 bases, leaving 14 bases between them. In germline, CDR1 is MNHEY, CDR2 SVGAGI. The CDR3 is made up of 17 amino acids. CDR3 loop: CASSYGGGGSYNSPLHF. Written as DNA, the CDR3 is TGTGCCAGCAGTTACGGGGGCGGGGGCAGCTATAATTCACCCCTCCACTTT.

At least ten counts were recorded for this clonotype. The CDR3 nucleotides read TGTGCCAGCAGCTTAGGGCAGACTAGCGGGGTGGCAGATACGCAGTATTTT. Protein sequence: CASSLGQTSGVADTQYF. This chain links TRBV7-2 with TRBJ2-3, with 11 bases lining up with TRBD2. The J segment lost 4 bases and the V segment lost 1 base, leaving 7 bases of the junction unmatched. The CDR3 is 17 residues long. In germline, CDR1 is SGHTA, CDR2 FQGNSA. The full variable domain, rest sourced from reference TRBV7-2 and TRBJ2-3, is GAGVSQSPSNKVTEKGKDVELRCDPISGHTALYWYRQSLGQGLEFLIYFQGNSAPDKSGLPSDRFSAERTGGSVSTLTIQRTQQEDSAVYLCASSLGQTSGVADTQYFGPGTRLTVL.

This clonotype was counted only a few times. J is TRBJ2-3 and V is TRBV7-3; the D gene is possibly TRBD2 (5 bases). The CDR3 has 13 amino acids. Per germline, CDR1 SGHTA and CDR2 FQGTGA. V shed 6 bases and J shed 3 bases, with 10 bases lying between them. CDR3 DNA: TGTGCCAGCAGTCACCCGGGGACAGATACGCAGTATTTT. Its protein is CASSHPGTDTQYF.

This clonotype was found a few times. The rearrangement uses TRBV20-1 and TRBJ2-5; 9 bases line up with TRBD2. CDR1 and CDR2 from the germline V gene are DFQATT and SNEGSKA (reference sequence). With V trimmed by 6 bases and J by 0 bases, 11 bases remained unmatched. This CDR3 has 16 residues. The CDR3 region has the DNA TGCAGTGCGATGGGGGGAATAGCGGGGGACCAAGAGACCCAGTACTTC. Amino acids: CSAMGGIAGDQETQYF.

This clonotype was seen repeatedly, ten times or more. The chain couples TRBV18 to TRBJ2-5; possibly TRBD2 for D (7 bases). CDR3 size: 15 residues. V gave up 10 bases and J gave up 1 base, with 19 bases separating them. Germline CDR1 KGHSH, CDR2 LQKENI. CDR3 bases: TGTGCCACCCAGCGGCTTGCGGGGGCCCAAGAGACCCAGTACTTC. Translating it yields CATQRLAGAQETQYF.

This clonotype was seen repeatedly, ten times or more. The V and J genes are TRBV10-3 and TRBJ2-1; D may be TRBD1 (5 bases). The CDR3 has 17 residues. The germline V gene has CDR1 ENHRY and CDR2 SYGVKD. Trimming cost V 0 bases and J 4 bases, with 16 bases left between them. In nucleotides, the CDR3 is TGTGCCATCAGTGAGTCGACTCGGCAGGGAATGTACAATGAGCAGTTCTTC. Its translation: CAISESTRQGMYNEQFF.

The gene calls are TRBV30 and TRBJ2-7; D remains unclear. Germline CDR1 reads GTSNPN; CDR2 reads SVGIG (reference sequence). The CDR3 sequence is 13 residues long. Trimming left V 0 bases short and J 4 bases short, with 10 bases between. CDR3 sequence reads: CAWSVRNRYEQYF. CDR3 coding DNA: TGTGCCTGGAGTGTACGGAACAGATACGAGCAGTACTTC.

This clonotype was observed a handful of times. The chain couples TRBV19 to TRBJ2-2, with D perhaps TRBD1 (6 bases). Germline values: CDR1 LNHDA, CDR2 SQIVND (reference sequence). The V end was cut by 8 bases, the J end by 8 bases, with 18 bases between. This CDR3 comprises 14 residues. CDR3 sequence: CASLNDRWTGELFF. For the CDR3, the DNA is TGTGCCAGTTTAAACGACAGGTGGACTGGGGAGCTGTTTTTT.

This clonotype was recorded at least ten times. V is TRBV18 and J is TRBJ2-7; 11 nucleotides line up with TRBD2. The CDR3 spans 14 residues. V was clipped by 3 bases and J by 7 bases; unmatched bases: 5. Germline V gene sequence: CDR1 KGHSH, CDR2 LQKENI. The CDR3 is CASSPTSGDSEQYF. CDR3 bases: TGTGCCAGCTCACCGACTAGCGGGGACTCGGAGCAGTACTTC. Combining the CDR3 with reference TRBV18 and TRBJ2-7 gives the whole variable domain NAGVMQNPRHLVRRRGQEARLRCSPMKGHSHVYWYRQLPEEGLKFMVYLQKENIIDESGMPKERFSAEFPKEGPSILRIQQVVRGDSAAYFCASSPTSGDSEQYFGPGTRLTVT.

The table lists this clonotype with a few counts. The V call is TRBV19, the J call TRBJ1-1, with TRBD1 as a possible D gene (5 bases). This CDR3 contains 13 residues. With 5 bases removed from V and 1 base from J, the gap between germline ends came to 8 bases. Germline V gene sequence: CDR1 LNHDA, CDR2 SQIVND (reference sequence). Written as DNA, the CDR3 is TGTGCCAGTAGTGCGGGGCGGAACACTGAAGCTTTCTTT. This sequence encodes CASSAGRNTEAFF.

This chain links TRBV30 with TRBJ2-7; D not certain. CDR1 and CDR2 from the germline V gene are GTSNPN and SVGIG (reference sequence). The ends were cut back, 4 bases at V and 9 bases at J, with 19 bases in the middle. This CDR3 region has 13 residues. Written as DNA, the CDR3 is TGTGCCTGGACGCGAGGTCCTCCTCACTCGCAGTACTTC. Encoded protein: CAWTRGPPHSQYF.

This rearrangement joins TRBV9 to TRBJ2-7, with D hard to call. CDR3 length equals 15 residues. Trimming took off 0 bases at V and 0 bases at J, with 10 bases between the two ends. Per germline, CDR1 SGDLS and CDR2 YYNGEE. The CDR3 DNA follows: TGTGCCAGCAGCGTAGATTCCCAATACTCCTACGAGCAGTACTTC. Protein sequence: CASSVDSQYSYEQYF.

This clonotype was found a few times. V is TRBV29-1 and J is TRBJ1-1; 8 nucleotides align to TRBD1. CDR1 is SQVTM, CDR2 ANQGSEA, per germline. The CDR3 contains 12 residues. The V segment lost 6 bases and the J segment 1 base; nucleotides outside the gene matches: 1. Here the CDR3 DNA reads TGCAGCGTAGGACAGGGGAACACTGAAGCTTTCTTT. Its translation is CSVGQGNTEAFF.

This clonotype has a count of ten or more. The genes are TRBV11-2 and TRBJ2-1; 11 bases align to TRBD2. Losses at the gene ends were 5 bases for V and 6 bases for J; bases not matched to a gene: 6. CDR1 and CDR2 from the germline V gene are SGHAT and FQNNGV. This CDR3 contains 15 residues. Here the CDR3 DNA reads TGTGCCAGCAGCACGGGACTAGCGGCCTCCAATGAGCAGTTCTTC. It encodes CASSTGLAASNEQFF. Complete variable domain (other parts from reference TRBV11-2 and TRBJ2-1): EAGVAQSPRYKIIEKRQSVAFWCNPISGHATLYWYQQILGQGPKLLIQFQNNGVVDDSQLPKDRFSAERLKGVDSTLKIQPAKLEDSAVYLCASSTGLAASNEQFFGPGTRLTVL.

This clonotype was observed a few times. At one boundary the junction diverges from the germline segment, which might be a read error. V gene TRBV7-7 combines with J gene TRBJ2-3, with D possibly being TRBD2 (6 bases). The germline gives CDR1 SSHAT, CDR2 FNYEAQ (reference sequence). CDR3 length: 16 amino acids. CDR3 DNA sequence: TGTGCTAGCAGCTTACTCCCCGGGGGAACATCAGATACGCAGTATTTT. Translating gives CASSLLPGGTSDTQYF. The full variable domain, with the rest looked up from reference TRBV7-7 and TRBJ2-3, is GAGVSQSPRYKVTKRGQDVTLRCDPISSHATLYWYQQALGQGPEFLTYFNYEAQPDKSGLPSDRFSAERPEGSISTLTIQRTEQRDSAMYRCASSLLPGGTSDTQYFGPGTRLTVL.